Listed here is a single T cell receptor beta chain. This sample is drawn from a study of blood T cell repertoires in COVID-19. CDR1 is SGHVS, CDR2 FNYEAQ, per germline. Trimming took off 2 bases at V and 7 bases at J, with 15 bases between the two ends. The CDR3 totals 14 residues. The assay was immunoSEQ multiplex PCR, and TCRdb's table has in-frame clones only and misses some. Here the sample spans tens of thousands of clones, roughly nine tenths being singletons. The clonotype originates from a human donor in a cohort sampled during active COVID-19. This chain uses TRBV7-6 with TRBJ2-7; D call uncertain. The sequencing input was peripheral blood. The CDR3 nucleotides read TGTGCCAGCAGCTTAAATAGCAGCCCTTGGGAGCAGTACTTC. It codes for CASSLNSSPWEQYF.